What follows are 14 T cell receptor beta chains derived from one specimen sequenced in a study of OX40 agonist ivuxolimab in advanced cancers. Assay used: immunoSEQ multiplex PCR; TCRdb lists only in-frame clones, some missing. The sample has about 65,000 clones, 80% to 90% seen once. Sequencing used CD4+ or CD8+ T cells sorted from blood, obtained in a trial of the OX40 agonist ivuxolimab. The receptors derive from an adult with an advanced solid tumor such as melanoma, head and neck, liver or kidney cancer.

The chain joins TRBV6-4 to TRBJ1-2; tentatively, D is TRBD1 (5 bases). V dropped 0 bases and J dropped 8 bases, with 10 bases sitting between them. The germline V gene has CDR1 MRHNA and CDR2 SNTAGT. The CDR3 consists of 13 residues. Here the CDR3 reads CASSDSGVRGYTF. The CDR3 DNA is TGTGCCAGCAGTGACTCGGGGGTTCGGGGCTACACCTTC.

The V call is TRBV11-1, the J call TRBJ2-2; D perhaps matches TRBD1 (5 bases). V lost 5 bases and J lost 4, with 17 bases in between. The length of the CDR3 is 16 residues. Germline assignment: CDR1 SGHAT and CDR2 FQDESV (reference sequence). The CDR3 here is CASSPPPGWGTGELFF. In DNA form, the CDR3 reads TGTGCCAGCAGCCCCCCCCCAGGGTGGGGCACCGGGGAGCTGTTTTTT.

V is TRBV5-1 and J is TRBJ2-5; 10 bases match TRBD2. The germline gives CDR1 SGHRS, CDR2 YFSETQ. The CDR3 is 17 amino acids. V shed 4 bases, J shed 7 bases, and the junction held 16 bases outside the gene matches. CDR3 protein: CASSELAGTSALGTQYF. CDR3 sequence (DNA): TGCGCCAGCAGCGAACTGGCCGGGACTAGCGCCCTAGGGACCCAGTACTTC.

The gene calls are TRBV18 and TRBJ1-4, with D unresolved. Trimming shortened V by 2 bases and J by 8 bases, and 6 bases separated the two germline ends. CDR1 and CDR2 (germline): KGHSH, LQKENI. The CDR3 totals 12 residues. The DNA for the CDR3 is TGTGCCAGCTCACCAGAGGCGGAAAAACTGTTTTTT. Translated, it gives CASSPEAEKLFF.

This rearrangement joins TRBV21-1 to TRBJ1-1. TRBV21-1 is a recognized pseudogene. The CDR3 runs to 20 residues. CDR3 residues: CASSKALYGPWTVMNTEAFF. The CDR3 bases are TGTGCCAGCAGCAAAGCGCTCTACGGGCCTTGGACGGTCATGAACACTGAAGCTTTCTTT.

This clone has only one observation. The sample holds other DNA sequences that translate to the same CDR3. The J gene is TRBJ2-7, the V gene TRBV28; D not certain. This CDR3 region has 11 residues. Trimming took off 7 bases at V and 1 base at J, with 5 bases between the two ends. In germline, CDR1 is MDHEN, CDR2 SYDVKM. As DNA, the CDR3 is TGTGCCAGCACCCGATCCTACGAGCAGTACTTC. Translation: CASTRSYEQYF.

This clone was observed a few times. The rearrangement uses TRBV2 and TRBJ2-2; 7 nucleotides agree with TRBD2. The V and J ends lost 0 bases and 1 base, in that order; junction bases with no gene match: 8. Germline values: CDR1 SNHLY, CDR2 FYNNEI. The CDR3 has 18 residues. CDR3 protein: CASSEAPPGRGNTGELFF. DNA for the CDR3: TGTGCCAGCAGTGAAGCCCCGCCGGGGAGGGGGAACACCGGGGAGCTGTTTTTT.

This chain links TRBV28 with TRBJ1-4; D is uncertain. The CDR3 totals 21 residues. Germline CDR1 and CDR2: MDHEN and SYDVKM. Deletions cut 2 bases from V and 0 bases from J, with 25 bases between. This CDR3 reads CASSLAFFQPSWVATNEKLFF. Here the CDR3 DNA reads TGTGCCAGCAGTTTAGCCTTTTTTCAACCTAGTTGGGTTGCAACTAATGAAAAACTGTTTTTT.

This rearrangement joins TRBV5-1 to TRBJ1-3; 9 bases map to TRBD1. The CDR3 has 16 residues. The trim removed 2 bases at V and 4 bases at J, leaving 7 bases unmatched. Germline-derived CDR1 and CDR2 are SGHRS and YFSETQ. This CDR3 is CASSLTGGVTGNTIYF. Here the CDR3 DNA reads TGCGCCAGCAGCTTAACAGGGGGCGTTACGGGAAACACCATATATTTT.

The chain carries TRBV6-6 and TRBJ1-2, with D perhaps TRBD1 (5 bases). The germline CDR1 and CDR2 sequences are MNHNY and SVGAGI (reference sequence). The CDR3 consists of 14 residues. V lost 4 bases to trimming and J lost 5 bases, with 14 bases between them. CDR3 residues: CASSSPGTAYGYTF. The CDR3 DNA is TGTGCCAGCAGTTCCCCAGGGACGGCATATGGCTACACCTTC.

This clone was recorded only once. The chain links TRBV10-3 to TRBJ1-6, with D unclear. The CDR3 totals 16 residues. The V gene's germline CDR1 is ENHRY and CDR2 SYGVKD. V lost 1 base, J lost 0 bases, and 7 bases lay in between. As DNA, the CDR3 is TGTGCCATCAGTGAGTTACCGGGCTCCTATAATTCACCCCTCCACTTT. Its protein is CAISELPGSYNSPLHF.

This clone was seen only once. The chain combines TRBV23-1 with TRBJ2-7; TRBD1 might be the D (5 bases). TRBV23-1 belongs to the ORF category, with a function that is uncertain. V lost 0 bases and J 2 bases, leaving 14 bases between the germline ends. The CDR3 length is 16 residues. The CDR3 spells CASSQSRQGSPYEQYF. In DNA form, the CDR3 reads TGCGCCAGCAGTCAATCGAGGCAGGGATCTCCCTACGAGCAGTACTTC.

The J gene is TRBJ1-1, the V gene TRBV9, with D possibly being TRBD1 (5 bases). The CDR3 covers 14 residues. V lost 4 bases and J lost 13, with 23 bases in between. CDR1 is SGDLS and CDR2 is YYNGEE in the germline V gene. CDR3 sequence reads: CASSSRGDGLKLFF. The CDR3 DNA is TGTGCCAGCAGCTCAAGGGGTGACGGGTTGAAGCTTTTCTTT.

The chain employs TRBV6-5 and TRBJ1-2; D is undetermined. CDR1 and CDR2 from the germline V gene are MNHEY and SVGAGI. The CDR3 consists of 14 residues. Between the trimmed V and J ends, which lost 0 bases and 3 bases, there was a span of 8 bases. The DNA of the CDR3 is TGTGCCAGCAGTTACTCGAGTCCTGACTATGGCTACACCTTC. This sequence encodes CASSYSSPDYGYTF.